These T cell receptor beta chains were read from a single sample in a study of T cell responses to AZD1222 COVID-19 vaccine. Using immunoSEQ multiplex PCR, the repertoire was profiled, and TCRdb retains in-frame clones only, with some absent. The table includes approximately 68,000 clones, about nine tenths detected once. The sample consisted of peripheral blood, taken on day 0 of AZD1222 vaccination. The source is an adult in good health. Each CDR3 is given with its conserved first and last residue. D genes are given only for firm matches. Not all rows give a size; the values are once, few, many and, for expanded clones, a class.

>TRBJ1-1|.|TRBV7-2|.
CASSLSLGVSTEAFF
TGTGCCAGCAGCCTCTCCTTGGGGGTATCCACTGAAGCTTTCTTT
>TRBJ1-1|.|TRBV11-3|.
CASSPGPEGTEAFF
TGTGCCAGCAGCCCGGGCCCCGAGGGAACTGAAGCTTTCTTT
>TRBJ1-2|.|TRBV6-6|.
CASSYRGFDYGYTF
TGTGCCAGCAGTTACAGGGGTTTCGACTATGGCTACACCTTC
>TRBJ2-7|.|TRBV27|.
CASSHSSSYEQYF
TGTGCCAGCAGCCACTCGAGCTCCTACGAGCAGTACTTC
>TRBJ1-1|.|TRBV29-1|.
CSVVAGPTEAFF
TGCAGCGTTGTGGCAGGGCCCACTGAAGCTTTCTTT
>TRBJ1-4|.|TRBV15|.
CATSRDGQVNEKLFF
TGTGCCACCAGCAGAGATGGACAAGTAAATGAAAAACTGTTTTTT
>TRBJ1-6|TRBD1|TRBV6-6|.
CASSSNSDRNNSPLHF
TGTGCCAGCAGCAGCAACTCGGACAGGAACAATTCACCCCTCCACTTT
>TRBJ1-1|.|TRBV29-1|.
CGTTGSFGTEAFF
TGCGGAACGACAGGTTCATTTGGCACTGAAGCTTTCTTT
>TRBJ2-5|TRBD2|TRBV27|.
CASWGGEETQYF
TGTGCCAGCTGGGGGGGAGAAGAGACCCAGTACTTC
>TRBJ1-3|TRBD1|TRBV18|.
CASSPPGTGGGGNTIYF
TGTGCCAGCTCACCACCCGGGACAGGTGGAGGAGGAAACACCATATATTTT
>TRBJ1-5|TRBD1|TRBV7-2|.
CASSSGQGGEPQHF
TGTGCCAGCAGCTCGGGACAGGGGGGTGAGCCCCAGCATTTT
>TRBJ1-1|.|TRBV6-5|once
CASSPTGPFPEAFF
TGTGCCAGCAGTCCAACCGGGCCTTTCCCTGAAGCTTTCTTT
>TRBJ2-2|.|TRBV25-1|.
CASSVLRDRAGELFF
TGTGCCAGCAGTGTATTAAGGGATAGGGCCGGGGAGCTGTTTTTT
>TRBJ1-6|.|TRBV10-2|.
CASTPGNSPLHF
TGCGCCAGCACTCCGGGGAATTCACCCCTCCACTTT
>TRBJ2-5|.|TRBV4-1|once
CASSQEALIFQETQYF
TGCGCCAGCAGCCAAGAGGCCCTCATTTTTCAAGAGACCCAGTACTTC
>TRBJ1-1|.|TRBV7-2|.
CASSFTSGGRTEAFF
TGTGCCAGCAGCTTCACAAGTGGAGGACGCACTGAAGCTTTCTTT
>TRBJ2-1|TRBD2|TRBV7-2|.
CASSLTSGNYNEQFF
TGTGCCAGCAGCTTAACTAGCGGGAACTACAATGAGCAGTTCTTC
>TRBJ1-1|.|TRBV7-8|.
CASSFFGLNTEAFF
TGTGCCAGCAGCTTTTTCGGATTGAACACTGAAGCTTTCTTT
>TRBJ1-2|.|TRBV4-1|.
CASSPLGQNPTNYGYTF
TGCGCCAGCAGTCCCCTCGGACAGAACCCTACGAACTATGGCTACACCTTC
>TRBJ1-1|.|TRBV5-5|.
CASSSNTEAFF
TGTGCCAGCAGCTCCAACACTGAAGCTTTCTTT
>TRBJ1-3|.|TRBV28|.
CASSLEQASRNTIYF
TGTGCCAGCAGTTTGGAGCAGGCGTCACGGAACACCATATATTTT
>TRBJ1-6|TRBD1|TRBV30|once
CAWGDRAYSPLHF
TGTGCCTGGGGGGACAGGGCGTATTCACCCCTCCACTTT
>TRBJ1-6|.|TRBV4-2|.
CASSQVGSGGSPLHF
TGTGCCAGCAGCCAAGTGGGGTCTGGCGGTTCACCCCTCCACTTT
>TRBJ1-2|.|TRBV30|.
CAWRGGLGYGYTF
TGTGCCTGGAGAGGCGGGTTGGGCTATGGCTACACCTTC
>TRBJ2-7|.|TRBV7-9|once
CASSLESVSEQYF
TGTGCCAGCAGCTTAGAATCGGTATCCGAGCAGTACTTC
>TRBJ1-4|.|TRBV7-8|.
CASSLLQRRGEKLFF
TGTGCCAGCAGCTTGCTACAGCGGAGGGGGGAAAAACTGTTTTTT
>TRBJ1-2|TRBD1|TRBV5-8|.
CASSLEHDRGRVYGYTF
TGTGCCAGCAGCTTGGAACACGACAGGGGGCGCGTCTATGGCTACACCTTC
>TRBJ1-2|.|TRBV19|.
CASINSNYGYTF
TGTGCCAGTATAAACAGTAACTATGGCTACACCTTC
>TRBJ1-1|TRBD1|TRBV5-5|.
CASSLFLGQGAFF
TGTGCCAGCAGCTTGTTCTTAGGACAGGGGGCTTTCTTT
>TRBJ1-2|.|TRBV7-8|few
CASSTQGVGYGYTF
TGTGCCAGCAGCACACAGGGTGTGGGGTATGGCTACACCTTC
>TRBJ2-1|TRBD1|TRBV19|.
CASRVPSGGDEQFF
TGTGCCAGTAGAGTACCCTCAGGGGGCGATGAGCAGTTCTTC
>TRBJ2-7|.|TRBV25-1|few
CASSESGDPLREQYF
TGTGCCAGCAGTGAATCAGGGGACCCCCTCCGCGAGCAGTACTTC
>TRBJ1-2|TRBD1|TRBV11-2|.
CASSFDRRGTGFRGGYTF
TGTGCCAGCAGCTTCGACAGACGGGGGACAGGTTTTAGAGGGGGCTACACCTTC
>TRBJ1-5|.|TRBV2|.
CASSARGAGRGSNQPQHF
TGTGCCAGCAGTGCGCGGGGTGCAGGGAGGGGGAGCAATCAGCCCCAGCATTTT
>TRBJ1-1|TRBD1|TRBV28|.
CASSSPRGLGTEAFF
TGTGCCAGCAGTTCCCCCAGGGGGCTGGGCACTGAAGCTTTCTTT
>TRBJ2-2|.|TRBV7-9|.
CASSPVGGGRSTRELFF
TGTGCCAGCAGCCCCGTCGGGGGCGGGAGAAGCACCCGGGAGCTGTTTTTT
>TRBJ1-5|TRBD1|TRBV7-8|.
CASSTTGGGSNQPQHF
TGTGCCAGCAGCACAACAGGGGGCGGTAGCAATCAGCCCCAGCATTTT
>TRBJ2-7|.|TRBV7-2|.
CASSSVGGHLNYEQYF
TGTGCCAGCAGCTCCGTGGGGGGGCACCTTAACTACGAGCAGTACTTC
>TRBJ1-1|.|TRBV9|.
CASSVGQGTEAFF
TGTGCCAGCAGCGTAGGGCAGGGCACTGAAGCTTTCTTT
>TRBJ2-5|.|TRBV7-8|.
CASSTRPGAVGETQYF
TGTGCCAGCAGCACGAGGCCGGGGGCGGTTGGGGAGACCCAGTACTTC
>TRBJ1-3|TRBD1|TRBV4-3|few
CASSQDLWDRSGNTIYF
TGCGCCAGCAGCCAAGATCTGTGGGACAGGTCTGGAAACACCATATATTTT
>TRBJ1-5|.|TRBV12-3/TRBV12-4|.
CASSRSGQPQHF
TGTGCCAGTAGCAGGAGCGGTCAGCCCCAGCATTTT
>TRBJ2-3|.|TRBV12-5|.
CATECPDTQYF
TGTGCTACTGAGTGCCCAGATACGCAGTATTTT
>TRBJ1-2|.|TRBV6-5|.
CASSSRLGGGYGYTF
TGTGCCAGCAGCTCCAGGCTGGGTGGGGGATATGGCTACACCTTC
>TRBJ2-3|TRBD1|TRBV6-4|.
CASSDSTGGADTQYF
TGTGCCAGCAGTGACTCGACAGGGGGCGCAGATACGCAGTATTTT
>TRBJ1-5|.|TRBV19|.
CASTDKQGVNQPQHF
TGTGCCAGTACAGACAAACAAGGAGTGAATCAGCCCCAGCATTTT
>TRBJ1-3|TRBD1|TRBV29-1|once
CSVVAGTGGNTIYF
TGCAGCGTTGTAGCAGGGACAGGGGGAAACACCATATATTTT